This T cell receptor beta chain was identified in a study of blood T cell repertoires in COVID-19. As for the study in general: Acute and convalescent COVID-19 specimens originated in the United States, Italy and Spain.

This CDR3 spans 15 amino acids. Per the germline V gene, CDR1 is MGHRA and CDR2 is YSYEKL. The V gene lost 6 bases and the J gene lost 5 bases, with 18 bases spanning the gap. The protocol was immunoSEQ multiplex PCR, while the TCRdb copy is restricted to in-frame clones and leaves out a portion. Among roughly 250,000 clones, 86% were seen once, and the ten largest hold approximately 12%. The sequence was obtained from a woman aged 25 to 39 with COVID-19, enrolled during active disease. This chain connects TRBV4-1 to TRBJ2-3, with D maybe TRBD2 (6 bases). Input material: peripheral blood. CDR3 amino acids: CASSPGLPRGDTQYF. Written as DNA, the CDR3 is TGCGCCAGCAGTCCGGGACTCCCGAGGGGAGATACGCAGTATTTT.